The entry that follows covers one T cell receptor beta chain sequence. Its target is unknown. This sample is drawn from a study of shared clonotypes between healthy human individuals. The authors distributed each subset's genomic DNA evenly over several immunoSEQ plates. This table comes from immunoSEQ multiplex PCR, and its TCRdb copy is limited to in-frame clones, with some not included. This sample yields 400,000 or so clones, of which about 97% are seen a single time; about 0.32% belongs to the top ten. Findings and limits, study-wide: Sharing of clonotypes among donors was expected to vary with sequencing depth.

The trim removed 3 bases at V and 8 bases at J, leaving 7 bases unmatched. In germline, CDR1 is MNHEY, CDR2 SMNVEV (reference sequence). This CDR3 region has 15 residues. This chain connects TRBV27 to TRBJ2-1; 10 positions match TRBD2. Sequenced material: memory CD8+ T cells sorted from blood. Subset denoted: CD45RO+ cells pooled with CCR7-negative TemRA cells. The clonotype comes from a young man in good health. CDR3 sequence (DNA): TGTGCCAGCAGTTTTATGGCTAGCGGGAGTCATGAGCAGTTCTTC. Translated, it gives CASSFMASGSHEQFF.